Presented here are 15 T cell receptor beta chains from one specimen sequenced in a study of early T cells in non-severe SARS-CoV-2 infection. TCRdb reprocessed the 5' RACE reads via MiXCR and lists one record per CDR3 protein. The profile covers tens of thousands of distinct CDR3 sequences, with about 11% appearing a single time and 6.5% taken by the ten largest. The sample taken for sequencing was whole blood. The receptors derive from an adult who was a healthcare worker with PCR-confirmed SARS-CoV-2 infection or an uninfected control (not recorded which).

CDR3 sequence: CASSLDSSAVSGRSYNEQFF. The CDR3 region has the DNA TGTGCCAGCAGCTTAGATTCTTCGGCGGTTAGCGGGAGGTCCTACAATGAGCAGTTCTTC. The chain carries TRBV11-2 and TRBJ2-1, with TRBD2 identical over 10 bases. V shed 0 bases and J 1 base; nucleotides not matched to a gene: 12. CDR3 size: 20 residues. CDR1 is SGHAT, CDR2 FQNNGV, per germline.

The V call is TRBV10-2, the J call TRBJ2-7; TRBD2 agrees at 12 bases. CDR1 is WSHSY, CDR2 SAAADI, per germline. V lost 4 bases to trimming and J lost 0 bases; unmatched junction nucleotides: 1. CDR3 length: 15 amino acids. CDR3 residues: CASSVTSGSSYEQYF. For the CDR3, the DNA is TGCGCCAGCAGTGTGACTAGCGGGAGCTCCTACGAGCAGTACTTC.

This chain uses TRBV20-1 with TRBJ1-3; D remains ambiguous. Trimming removed 2 bases at V and 1 base at J, with 18 bases between. The CDR3 is 17 residues long. Germline loops: CDR1 DFQATT, CDR2 SNEGSKA (reference sequence). This CDR3 reads CSARSFRGFLSGNTIYF. The CDR3 DNA reads TGCAGTGCTAGAAGCTTCCGCGGCTTCTTATCTGGAAACACCATATATTTT.

The genes are TRBV5-6 and TRBJ2-1, with 15 nucleotides matching TRBD2. The CDR3 extends over 18 amino acids. Germline V gives CDR1 SGHDT, CDR2 YYEEEE. With V trimmed by 4 bases and J by 2 bases, 7 bases remained unmatched. The CDR3 here is CASSPGTSGRYAYNEQFF. Written as DNA, the CDR3 is TGTGCCAGCAGCCCGGGGACTAGCGGGAGGTATGCCTACAATGAGCAGTTCTTC. The variable domain in full, with the rest retrieved from reference TRBV5-6 and TRBJ2-1, is DAGVTQSPTHLIKTRGQQVTLRCSPKSGHDTVSWYQQALGQGPQFIFQYYEEEERQRGNFPDRFSGHQFPNYSSELNVNALLLGDSALYLCASSPGTSGRYAYNEQFFGPGTRLTVL.

In this sample, this clonotype turned up many times. The chain joins TRBV29-1 to TRBJ1-4; 8 bases agree with TRBD1. The V gene end was trimmed by 7 bases and the J gene end by 8 bases; junction bases not matched to a gene: 6. Germline V gene data show CDR1 as SQVTM and CDR2 as ANQGSEA. The CDR3 sequence is 12 residues long. As DNA, the CDR3 is TGCAGCGCGGACAGGGCAGGGGAAAAACTGTTTTTT. This sequence encodes CSADRAGEKLFF.

This clonotype was counted only a few times. The CDR3 DNA reads as TGTGCCAGCAGGATACAGGGGGCGAGGGGAAGCACAGATACGCAGTATTTT. It translates to CASRIQGARGSTDTQYF. This chain connects TRBV12-3 or TRBV12-4 to TRBJ2-3, with TRBD1 matching 9 bases. The ends lost 6 bases at V and 0 bases at J; junction bases unmatched: 10. The CDR3 is 17 residues long.

The table lists this clonotype with a few counts. The chain uses TRBV6-5 and TRBJ2-7; 9 nucleotides match TRBD1. Trimming cost V 6 bases and J 0 bases; bases outside gene matches: 12. The CDR3 contains 17 residues. Germline CDR1 is MNHEY and CDR2 is SVGAGI. The CDR3 reads CASRILDPGQGSYEQYF. CDR3 coding DNA: TGTGCCAGCAGGATTTTGGACCCGGGACAGGGCTCCTACGAGCAGTACTTC.

The rearrangement links TRBV5-1 to TRBJ1-2; D gene unclear. The CDR3 has 13 residues. The V gene lost 0 bases and the J gene lost 1 base, with 4 bases spanning the gap. Germline-derived CDR1 and CDR2 are SGHRS and YFSETQ. DNA of the CDR3: TGCGCCAGCAGCTTGGAGCTTAACTATGGCTACACCTTC. Encoded protein: CASSLELNYGYTF.

The V gene is TRBV4-3, the J gene TRBJ2-1, with 11 bases identical to TRBD2. This CDR3 is 19 amino acids long. Per germline, CDR1 LGHNA and CDR2 YSLEER. V trimming: 1 base; J trimming: 6 bases; junction bases outside the gene matches: 14. The CDR3 region is CASSQGPRTSGSMFNEQFF. CDR3 DNA sequence: TGCGCCAGCAGCCAAGGGCCCCGAACTAGCGGGAGTATGTTCAATGAGCAGTTCTTC.

In its sample, this clonotype was seen many times. In DNA form, the CDR3 reads TGTGCCACCAGTGATGTGAGGGCCGGCACCGGGGAGCTGTTTTTT. Translated: CATSDVRAGTGELFF. The chain is built from TRBV24-1 and TRBJ2-2; possible D gene TRBD2, 5 bases. This CDR3 spans 15 amino acids. Trimming left V 3 bases short and J 4 bases short, with 11 bases between. Germline CDR1 is KGHDR and CDR2 is SFDVKD.

This clonotype was detected many times. This chain connects TRBV7-9 to TRBJ1-1; D gene unclear. Germline V CDR1 and CDR2: SEHNR, FQNEAQ (reference sequence). Trimming left V 1 base short and J 1 base short, with 7 bases between. This CDR3 is built from 14 residues. The CDR3 sequence: CASSLGTQNTEAFF. In nucleotides, the CDR3 is TGTGCCAGCAGCTTAGGGACCCAGAACACTGAAGCTTTCTTT.

This clonotype was detected ten times or more. The J gene is TRBJ2-7, the V gene TRBV12-3 or TRBV12-4; either TRBD1 or TRBD2 may fit D (5 bases each). The CDR3 sequence is 13 residues long. V lost 6 bases and J 6 bases, leaving 15 bases between the germline ends. CDR3 amino acids: CASRPTGPGEQYF. The CDR3 coding sequence is TGTGCCAGCAGGCCTACGGGGCCAGGCGAGCAGTACTTC.

The chain employs TRBV9 and TRBJ2-7; 7 bases are a match to TRBD1. V lost 3 bases and J lost 2; bases outside the gene matches: 2. The CDR3 totals 13 residues. Germline assignment: CDR1 SGDLS and CDR2 YYNGEE. CDR3 residues: CASSDGTAYEQYF. The DNA of the CDR3 is TGTGCCAGCAGCGACGGGACAGCCTACGAGCAGTACTTC.

Ten or more counts support this clonotype. The V gene is TRBV2, the J gene TRBJ2-1, with 7 bases fitting TRBD2. With 7 bases clipped from V and 7 bases from J, the junction kept 4 bases outside the gene matches. Germline V CDR1 and CDR2: SNHLY, FYNNEI. The CDR3 loop spans 12 amino acids. In DNA, the CDR3 is TGTGCCAGCAAGACTAGCCGGAATGAGCAGTTCTTC. Residues: CASKTSRNEQFF.

The chain joins TRBV6-6 to TRBJ2-3; 12 bases fit TRBD2. This CDR3 comprises 16 residues. Germline CDR1 MNHNY, CDR2 SVGAGI (reference sequence). The V gene end was trimmed by 2 bases and the J gene end by 5 bases; junction bases not matched to a gene: 5. CDR3 residues: CASSYELAGGGDTQYF. CDR3 sequence (DNA): TGTGCCAGCAGTTACGAACTAGCGGGAGGTGGAGATACGCAGTATTTT.